This entry describes one TCR beta chain. The assay was immunoSEQ multiplex PCR, and TCRdb's table has in-frame clones only and misses some. The data hold roughly 58,000 clones, with around 94% observed a single time. The data belong to a study of T cell changes during pregnancy in multiple sclerosis. Germline CDR1 is ENHRY and CDR2 is SYGVKD. The V end lost 6 bases, the J end lost 0 bases, and 9 bases lay between the germline ends. This CDR3 spans 14 amino acids. V is TRBV10-3 and J is TRBJ2-1, with TRBD2 as a possible D gene (6 bases). The TCR originated in a female donor with multiple sclerosis, enrolled in a pregnancy study. The input for sequencing was CD8+ T cells from peripheral blood mononuclear cells, taken in the third trimester of pregnancy. The CDR3 here is CAIRDGSSYNEQFF. The CDR3 coding sequence is TGTGCCATCAGAGACGGGAGCTCCTACAATGAGCAGTTCTTC.